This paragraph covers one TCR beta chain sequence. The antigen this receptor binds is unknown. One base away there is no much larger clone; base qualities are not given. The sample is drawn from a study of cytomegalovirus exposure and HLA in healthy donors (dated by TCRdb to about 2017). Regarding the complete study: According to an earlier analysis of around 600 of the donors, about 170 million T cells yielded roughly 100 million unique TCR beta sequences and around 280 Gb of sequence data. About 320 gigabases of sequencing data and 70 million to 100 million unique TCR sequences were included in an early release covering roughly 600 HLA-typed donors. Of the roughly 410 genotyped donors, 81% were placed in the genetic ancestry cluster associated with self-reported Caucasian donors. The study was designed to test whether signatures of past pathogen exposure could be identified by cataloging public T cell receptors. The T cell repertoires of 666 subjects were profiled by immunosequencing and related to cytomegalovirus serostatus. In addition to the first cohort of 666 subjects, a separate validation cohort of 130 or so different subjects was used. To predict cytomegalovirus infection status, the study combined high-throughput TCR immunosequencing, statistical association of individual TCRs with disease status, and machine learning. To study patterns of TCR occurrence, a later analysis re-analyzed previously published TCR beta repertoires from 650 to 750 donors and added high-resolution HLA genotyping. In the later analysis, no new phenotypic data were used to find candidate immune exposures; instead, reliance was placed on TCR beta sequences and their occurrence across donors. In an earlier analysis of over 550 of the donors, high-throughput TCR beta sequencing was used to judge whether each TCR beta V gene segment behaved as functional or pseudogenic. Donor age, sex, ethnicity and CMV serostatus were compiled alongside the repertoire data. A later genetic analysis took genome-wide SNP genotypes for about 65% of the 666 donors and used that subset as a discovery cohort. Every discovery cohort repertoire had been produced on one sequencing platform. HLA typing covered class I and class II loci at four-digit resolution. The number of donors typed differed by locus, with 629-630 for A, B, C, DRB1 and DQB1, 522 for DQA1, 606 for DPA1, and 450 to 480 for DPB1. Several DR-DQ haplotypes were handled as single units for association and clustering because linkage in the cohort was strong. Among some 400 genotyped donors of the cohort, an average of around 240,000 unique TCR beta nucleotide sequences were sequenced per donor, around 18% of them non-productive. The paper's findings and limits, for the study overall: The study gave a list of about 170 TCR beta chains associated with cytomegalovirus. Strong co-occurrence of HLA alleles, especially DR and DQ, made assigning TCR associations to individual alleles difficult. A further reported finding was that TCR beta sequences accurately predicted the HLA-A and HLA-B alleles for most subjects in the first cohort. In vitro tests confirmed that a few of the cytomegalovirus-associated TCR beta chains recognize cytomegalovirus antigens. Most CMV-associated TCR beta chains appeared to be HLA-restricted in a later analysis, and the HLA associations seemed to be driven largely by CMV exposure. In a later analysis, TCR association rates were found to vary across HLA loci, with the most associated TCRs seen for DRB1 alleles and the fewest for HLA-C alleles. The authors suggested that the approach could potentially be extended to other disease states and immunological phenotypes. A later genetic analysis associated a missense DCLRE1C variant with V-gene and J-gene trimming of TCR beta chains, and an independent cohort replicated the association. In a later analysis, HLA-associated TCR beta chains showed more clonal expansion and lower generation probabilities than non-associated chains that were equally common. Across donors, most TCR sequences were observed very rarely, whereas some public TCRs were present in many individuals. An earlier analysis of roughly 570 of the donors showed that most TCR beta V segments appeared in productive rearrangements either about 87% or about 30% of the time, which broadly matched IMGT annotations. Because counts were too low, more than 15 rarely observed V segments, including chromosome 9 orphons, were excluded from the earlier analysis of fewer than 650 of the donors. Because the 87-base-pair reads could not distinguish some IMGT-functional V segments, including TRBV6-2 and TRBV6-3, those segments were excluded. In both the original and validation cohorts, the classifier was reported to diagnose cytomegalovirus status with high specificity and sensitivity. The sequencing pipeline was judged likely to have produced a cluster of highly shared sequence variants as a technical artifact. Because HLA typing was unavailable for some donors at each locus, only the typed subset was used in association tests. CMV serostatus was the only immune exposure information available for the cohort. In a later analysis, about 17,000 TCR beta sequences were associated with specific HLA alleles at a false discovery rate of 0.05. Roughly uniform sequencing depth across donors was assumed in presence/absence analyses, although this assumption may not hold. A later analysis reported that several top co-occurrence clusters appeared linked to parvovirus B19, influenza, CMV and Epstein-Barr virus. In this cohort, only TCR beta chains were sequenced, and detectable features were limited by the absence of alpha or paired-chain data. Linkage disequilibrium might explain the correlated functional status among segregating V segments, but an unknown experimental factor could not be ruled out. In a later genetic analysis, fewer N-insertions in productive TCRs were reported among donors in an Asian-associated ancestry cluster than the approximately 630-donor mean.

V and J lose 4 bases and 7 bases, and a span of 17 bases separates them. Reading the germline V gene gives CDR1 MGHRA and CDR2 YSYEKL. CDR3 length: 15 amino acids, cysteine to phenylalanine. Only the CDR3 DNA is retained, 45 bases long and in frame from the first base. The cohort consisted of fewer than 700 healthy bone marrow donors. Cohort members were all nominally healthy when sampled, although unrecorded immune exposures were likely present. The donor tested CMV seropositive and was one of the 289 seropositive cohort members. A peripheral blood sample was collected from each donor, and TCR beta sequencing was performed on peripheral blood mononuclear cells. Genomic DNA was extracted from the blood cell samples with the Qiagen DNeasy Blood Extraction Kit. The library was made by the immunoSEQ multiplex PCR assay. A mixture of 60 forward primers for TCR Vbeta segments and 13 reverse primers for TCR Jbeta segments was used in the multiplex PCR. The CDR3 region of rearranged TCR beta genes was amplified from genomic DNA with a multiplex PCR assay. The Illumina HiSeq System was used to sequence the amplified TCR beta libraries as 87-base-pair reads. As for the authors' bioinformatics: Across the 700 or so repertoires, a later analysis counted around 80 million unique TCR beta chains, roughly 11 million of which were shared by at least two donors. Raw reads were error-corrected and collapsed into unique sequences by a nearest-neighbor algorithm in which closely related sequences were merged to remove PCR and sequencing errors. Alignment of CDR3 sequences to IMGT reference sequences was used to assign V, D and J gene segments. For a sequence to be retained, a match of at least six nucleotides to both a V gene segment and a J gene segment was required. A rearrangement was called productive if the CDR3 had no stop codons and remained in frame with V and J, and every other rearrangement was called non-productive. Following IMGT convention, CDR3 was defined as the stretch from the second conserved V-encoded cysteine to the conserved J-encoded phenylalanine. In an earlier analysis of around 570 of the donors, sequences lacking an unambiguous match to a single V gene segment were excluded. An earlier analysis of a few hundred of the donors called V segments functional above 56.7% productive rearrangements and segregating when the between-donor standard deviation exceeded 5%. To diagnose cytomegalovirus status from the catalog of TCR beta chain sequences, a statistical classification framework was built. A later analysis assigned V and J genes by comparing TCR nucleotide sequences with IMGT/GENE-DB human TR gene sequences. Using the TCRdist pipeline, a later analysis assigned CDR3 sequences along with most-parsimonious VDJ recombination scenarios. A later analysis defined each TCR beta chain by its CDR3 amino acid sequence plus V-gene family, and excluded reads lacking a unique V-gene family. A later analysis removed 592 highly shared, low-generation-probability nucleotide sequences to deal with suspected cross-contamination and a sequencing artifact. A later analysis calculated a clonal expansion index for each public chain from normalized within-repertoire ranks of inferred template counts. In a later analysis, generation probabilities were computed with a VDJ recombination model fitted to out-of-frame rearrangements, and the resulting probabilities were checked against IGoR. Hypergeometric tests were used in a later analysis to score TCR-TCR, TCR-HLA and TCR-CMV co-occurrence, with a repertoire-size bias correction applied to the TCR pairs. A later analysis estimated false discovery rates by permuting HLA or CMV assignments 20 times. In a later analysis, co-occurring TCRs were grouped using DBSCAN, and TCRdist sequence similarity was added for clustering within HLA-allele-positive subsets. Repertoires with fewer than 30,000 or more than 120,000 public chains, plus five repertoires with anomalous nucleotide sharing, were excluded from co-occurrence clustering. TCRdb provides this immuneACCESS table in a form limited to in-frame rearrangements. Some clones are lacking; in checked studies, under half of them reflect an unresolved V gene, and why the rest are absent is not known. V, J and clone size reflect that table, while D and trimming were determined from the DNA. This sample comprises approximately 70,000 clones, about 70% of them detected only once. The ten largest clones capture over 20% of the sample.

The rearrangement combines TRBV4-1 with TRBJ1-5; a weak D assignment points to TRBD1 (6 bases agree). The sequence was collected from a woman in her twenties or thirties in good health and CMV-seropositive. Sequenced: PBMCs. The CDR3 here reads CASSLGQLAGQPQHF. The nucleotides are TGCGCCAGCAGCCTTGGACAGCTAGCTGGGCAGCCCCAGCATTTT.